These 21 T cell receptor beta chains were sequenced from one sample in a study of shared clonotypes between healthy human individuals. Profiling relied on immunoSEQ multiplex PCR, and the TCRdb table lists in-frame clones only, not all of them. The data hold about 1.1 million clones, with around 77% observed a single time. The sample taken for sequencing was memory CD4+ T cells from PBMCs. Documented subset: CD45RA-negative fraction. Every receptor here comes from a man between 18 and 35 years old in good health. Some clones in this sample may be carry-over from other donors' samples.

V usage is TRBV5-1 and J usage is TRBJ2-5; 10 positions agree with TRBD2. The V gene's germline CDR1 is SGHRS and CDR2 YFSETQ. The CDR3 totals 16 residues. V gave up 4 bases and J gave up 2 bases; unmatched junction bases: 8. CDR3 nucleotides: TGCGCCAGCAGCCTAGGACTACTAGCGGGACAAGAGACCCAGTACTTC. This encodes CASSLGLLAGQETQYF.

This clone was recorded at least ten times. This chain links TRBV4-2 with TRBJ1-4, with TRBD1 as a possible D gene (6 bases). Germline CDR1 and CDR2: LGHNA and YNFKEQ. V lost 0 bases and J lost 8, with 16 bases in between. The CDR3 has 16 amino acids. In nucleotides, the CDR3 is TGTGCCAGCAGCCAAGAAACCGTGGGGGCGGGAGAAAAACTGTTTTTT. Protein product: CASSQETVGAGEKLFF.

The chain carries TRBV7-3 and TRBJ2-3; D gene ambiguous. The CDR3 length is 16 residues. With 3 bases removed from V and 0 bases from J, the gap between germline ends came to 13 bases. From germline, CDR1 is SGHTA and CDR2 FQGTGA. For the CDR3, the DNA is TGTGCCAGCAGCTTTGGGTACGGTGGGAGCACAGATACGCAGTATTTT. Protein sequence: CASSFGYGGSTDTQYF. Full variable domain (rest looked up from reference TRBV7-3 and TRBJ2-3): GAGVSQTPSNKVTEKGKYVELRCDPISGHTALYWYRQSLGQGPEFLIYFQGTGAADDSGLPNDRFFAVRPEGSVSTLKIQRTERGDSAVYLCASSFGYGGSTDTQYFGPGTRLTVL.

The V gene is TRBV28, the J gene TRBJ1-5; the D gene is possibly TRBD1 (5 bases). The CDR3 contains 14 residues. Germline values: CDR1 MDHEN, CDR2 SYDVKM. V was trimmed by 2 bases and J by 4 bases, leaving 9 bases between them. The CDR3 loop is CASSLRQPNQPQHF. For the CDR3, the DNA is TGTGCCAGCAGTTTACGACAGCCTAATCAGCCCCAGCATTTT.

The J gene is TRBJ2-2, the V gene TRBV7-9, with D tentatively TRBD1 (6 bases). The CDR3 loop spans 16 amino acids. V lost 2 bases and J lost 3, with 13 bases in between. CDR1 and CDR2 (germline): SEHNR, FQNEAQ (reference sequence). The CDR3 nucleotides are TGTGCCAGCAGCTTAACCCCACAGGGTTACACCGGGGAGCTGTTTTTT. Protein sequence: CASSLTPQGYTGELFF.

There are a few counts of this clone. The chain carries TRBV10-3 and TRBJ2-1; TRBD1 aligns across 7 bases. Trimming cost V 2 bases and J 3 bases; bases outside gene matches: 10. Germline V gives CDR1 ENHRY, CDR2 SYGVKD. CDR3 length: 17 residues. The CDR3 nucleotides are TGTGCCATCAGTGAGCATACCGGGACAGCAGGCTACAATGAGCAGTTCTTC. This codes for CAISEHTGTAGYNEQFF.

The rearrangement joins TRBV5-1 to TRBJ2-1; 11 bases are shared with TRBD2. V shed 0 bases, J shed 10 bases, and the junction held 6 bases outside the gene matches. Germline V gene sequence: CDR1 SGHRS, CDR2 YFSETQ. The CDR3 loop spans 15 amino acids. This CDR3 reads CASSLVSGRAEEQFF. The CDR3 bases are TGCGCCAGCAGCTTGGTTAGCGGGAGGGCCGAGGAGCAGTTCTTC. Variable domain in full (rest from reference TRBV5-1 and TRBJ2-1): KAGVTQTPRYLIKTRGQQVTLSCSPISGHRSVSWYQQTPGQGLQFLFEYFSETQRNKGNFPGRFSGRQFSNSRSEMNVSTLELGDSALYLCASSLVSGRAEEQFFGPGTRLTVL.

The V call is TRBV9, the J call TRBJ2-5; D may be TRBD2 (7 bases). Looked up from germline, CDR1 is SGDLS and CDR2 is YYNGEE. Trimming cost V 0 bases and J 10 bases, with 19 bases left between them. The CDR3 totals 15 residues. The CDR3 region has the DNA TGTGCCAGCAGCGTAGATCAGCGGGGCGGAGGGGGCCAGTACTTC. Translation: CASSVDQRGGGGQYF.

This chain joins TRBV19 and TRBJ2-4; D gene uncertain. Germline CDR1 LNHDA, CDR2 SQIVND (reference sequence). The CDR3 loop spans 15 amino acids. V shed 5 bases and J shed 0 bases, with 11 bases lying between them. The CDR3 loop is CASSPGSLAKNIQYF. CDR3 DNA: TGTGCCAGTAGTCCTGGCAGTCTAGCCAAAAACATTCAGTACTTC.

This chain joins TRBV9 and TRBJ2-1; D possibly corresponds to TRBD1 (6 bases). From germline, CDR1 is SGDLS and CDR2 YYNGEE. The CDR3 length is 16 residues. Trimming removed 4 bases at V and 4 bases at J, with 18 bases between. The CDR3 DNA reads TGTGCCAGCAGCTCCCGCGGACAGAGTTTTTACAATGAGCAGTTCTTC. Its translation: CASSSRGQSFYNEQFF.

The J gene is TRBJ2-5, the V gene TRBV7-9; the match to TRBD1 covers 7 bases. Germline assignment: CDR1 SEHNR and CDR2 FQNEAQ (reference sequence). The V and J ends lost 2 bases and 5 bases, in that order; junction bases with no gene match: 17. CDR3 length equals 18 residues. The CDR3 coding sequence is TGTGCCAGCAGCTTAAAGCCTATGGGGGACAGAGTTGAGGAGACCCAGTACTTC. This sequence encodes CASSLKPMGDRVEETQYF. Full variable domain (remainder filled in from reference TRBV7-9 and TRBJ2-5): DTGVSQNPRHKITKRGQNVTFRCDPISEHNRLYWYRQTLGQGPEFLTYFQNEAQLEKSRLLSDRFSAERPKGSFSTLEIQRTEQGDSAMYLCASSLKPMGDRVEETQYFGPGTRLLVL.

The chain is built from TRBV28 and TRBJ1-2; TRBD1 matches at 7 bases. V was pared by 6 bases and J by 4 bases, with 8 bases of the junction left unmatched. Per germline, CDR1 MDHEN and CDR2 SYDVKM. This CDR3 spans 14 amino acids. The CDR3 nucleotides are TGTGCCAGCAGGCCGGGACAGCGAACCTATGGCTACACCTTC. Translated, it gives CASRPGQRTYGYTF.

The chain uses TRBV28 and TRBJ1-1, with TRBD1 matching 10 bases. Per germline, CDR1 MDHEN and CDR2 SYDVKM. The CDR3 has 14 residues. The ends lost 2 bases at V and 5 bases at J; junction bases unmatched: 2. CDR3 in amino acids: CASSLVDRGTEAFF. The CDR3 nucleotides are TGTGCCAGCAGTTTAGTGGACAGGGGGACTGAAGCTTTCTTT.

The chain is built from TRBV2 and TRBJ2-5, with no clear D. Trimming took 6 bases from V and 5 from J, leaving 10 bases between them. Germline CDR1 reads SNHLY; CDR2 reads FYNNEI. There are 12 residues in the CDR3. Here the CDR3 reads CASSRQEETQYF. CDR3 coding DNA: TGTGCCAGCAGCCGGCAGGAGGAGACCCAGTACTTC.

The chain's CDR3 is CASSQEPGQAYGYTF. CDR3 nucleotides: TGCGCCAGCAGCCAAGAACCCGGACAGGCCTATGGCTACACCTTC. The J gene is TRBJ1-2, the V gene TRBV4-3; TRBD1 agrees at 7 bases. Germline loops: CDR1 LGHNA, CDR2 YSLEER. This CDR3 comprises 15 residues. Trimming took 0 bases from V and 4 from J; bases not matched to a gene: 5.

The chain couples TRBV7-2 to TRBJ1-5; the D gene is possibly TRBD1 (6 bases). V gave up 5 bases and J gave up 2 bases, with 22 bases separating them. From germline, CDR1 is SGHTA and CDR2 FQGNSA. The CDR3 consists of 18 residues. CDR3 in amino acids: CASSPGSGGRGGNQPQHF. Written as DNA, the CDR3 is TGTGCCAGCAGCCCCGGTTCGGGGGGGCGCGGGGGCAATCAGCCCCAGCATTTT.

CDR3 sequence reads: CASSLPGGLAYEQYF. CDR3 nucleotides: TGTGCCAGCAGTTTGCCCGGGGGACTAGCTTACGAGCAGTACTTC. The chain combines TRBV28 with TRBJ2-7, with 9 bases aligning to TRBD2. CDR3 length equals 15 residues. Looked up from germline, CDR1 is MDHEN and CDR2 is SYDVKM. V shed 3 bases and J 4 bases; nucleotides not matched to a gene: 7.

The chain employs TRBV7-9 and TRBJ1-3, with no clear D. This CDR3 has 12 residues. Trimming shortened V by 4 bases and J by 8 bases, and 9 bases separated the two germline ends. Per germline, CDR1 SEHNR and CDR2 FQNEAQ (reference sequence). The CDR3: CASSSKLDTIYF. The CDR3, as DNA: TGTGCCAGCAGCTCGAAGTTGGACACCATATATTTT.

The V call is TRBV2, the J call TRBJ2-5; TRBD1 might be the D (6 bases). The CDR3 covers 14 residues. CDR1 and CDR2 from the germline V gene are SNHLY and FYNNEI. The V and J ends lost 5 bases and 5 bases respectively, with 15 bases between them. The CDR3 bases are TGTGCCAGCAGTCCGAACAGGGACGGGGAGACCCAGTACTTC. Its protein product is CASSPNRDGETQYF.

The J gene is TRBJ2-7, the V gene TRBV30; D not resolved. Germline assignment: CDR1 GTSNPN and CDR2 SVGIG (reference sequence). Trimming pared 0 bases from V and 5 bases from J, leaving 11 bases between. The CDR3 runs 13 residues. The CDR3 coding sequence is TGTGCCTGGAGTGTAACGCAGGCGGACGAGCAGTACTTC. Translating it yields CAWSVTQADEQYF. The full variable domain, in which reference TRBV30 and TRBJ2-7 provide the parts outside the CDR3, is SQTIHQWPATLVQPVGSPLSLECTVEGTSNPNLYWYRQAAGRGLQLLFYSVGIGQISSEVPQNLSASRPQDRQFILSSKKLLLSDSGFYLCAWSVTQADEQYFGPGTRLTVT.

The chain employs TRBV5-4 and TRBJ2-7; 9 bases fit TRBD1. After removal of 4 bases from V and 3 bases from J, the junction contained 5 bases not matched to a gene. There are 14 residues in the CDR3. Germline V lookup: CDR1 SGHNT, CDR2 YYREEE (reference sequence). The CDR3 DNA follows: TGTGCCAGCAGCCACCCGGGACAGGGCTACGAGCAGTACTTC. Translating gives CASSHPGQGYEQYF.